This TCR beta chain was documented in a study of identical twins. This clonotype was seen a handful of times. No antigen is known for it. After removal of 6 bases from V and 5 bases from J, the junction contained 10 bases not matched to a gene. The CDR3 length is 16 residues. TCRdb re-derived calls from the 5' RACE reads in MiXCR, one entry per CDR3 protein. This table has 510,000 or so distinct CDR3 sequences, nearly 15% appearing once. Overall study results and limits: Cross-sectional statistics, not tracking of the same donors, supported the conclusions.

These data also featured in a second study, about yellow fever vaccine responses in identical twins.

The clonotype was recovered from a woman between 18 and 29 years old in good health. The V gene is TRBV12-3 or TRBV12-4, the J gene TRBJ2-1; TRBD2 aligns across 10 bases. The sample consisted of CD4+ T cells sorted from blood. The CDR3 nucleotides read TGTGCCAGCAGCTTAAGCGGGAGGGCCGGGGACAATGAGCAGTTCTTC. It is translated as CASSLSGRAGDNEQFF.